This T cell receptor (beta chain) comes out of a study of T cell responses to AZD1222 COVID-19 vaccine. Germline CDR1 reads SGHRS; CDR2 reads YFSETQ. This CDR3 region has 14 residues. The trim removed 3 bases at V and 4 bases at J, leaving 4 bases unmatched. Sequencing used immunoSEQ multiplex PCR; TCRdb keeps in-frame clones, though not all of them. The repertoire has 100,000 or so clones, around nine tenths of them found once; the top ten carry 2.5% to 3%. The chain combines TRBV5-1 with TRBJ1-1; 9 nucleotides line up with TRBD1. The receptor was derived from an adult in good health. The sample was peripheral blood, taken on day 0 of AZD1222 vaccination. CDR3 sequence: CASSSGTGRTEAFF. In nucleotides, the CDR3 is TGCGCCAGCAGCTCCGGGACAGGGCGCACTGAAGCTTTCTTT. Full variable domain (outside the CDR3, taken from reference TRBV5-1 and TRBJ1-1): KAGVTQTPRYLIKTRGQQVTLSCSPISGHRSVSWYQQTPGQGLQFLFEYFSETQRNKGNFPGRFSGRQFSNSRSEMNVSTLELGDSALYLCASSSGTGRTEAFFGQGTRLTVV.